A few counts support the clone carrying this TCR beta chain. This sample was taken from a study of T cells in Graves' hyperthyroidism and ophthalmopathy. RNA transcripts provided the source from which TCR beta CDR3 regions were amplified. A first-round RT-PCR of the TCR CDR3 used the HTBI primer set. TCRdb re-called the multiplex PCR reads through MiXCR, storing one row per CDR3 protein. Of roughly 300,000 distinct CDR3 sequences in the sample, approximately 22% were seen once. PBMCs were obtained from 10 ml fresh peripheral blood. The sequence derives from a woman aged 50 to 60 with Graves' hyperthyroidism. The source material was blood.

CDR3 sequence reads: CASSPARTSVIETQYF. The CDR3, as DNA: TGTGCCAGCAGTCCTGCCAGGACTAGCGTAATAGAGACCCAGTACTTC. This sequence joins TRBV27 and TRBJ2-5, with TRBD2 matching over 9 bases. The CDR3 has 16 amino acids. CDR1 MNHEY and CDR2 SMNVEV come from the germline V gene (reference sequence). V dropped 5 bases and J dropped 4; count of bases not matched to a gene: 11.